The clone carrying this T cell receptor beta chain was seen a single time. This record comes from a study of blood T cell repertoires in COVID-19. In the study overall: The United States, Italy and Spain supplied acute and convalescent COVID-19 samples. From T cells, B-cell-depleted T cells, or PBMCs came the material, which was cDNA or gDNA.

The assay was immunoSEQ multiplex PCR, and TCRdb's table has in-frame clones only and misses some. This table has more than 130,000 clones, about nine tenths appearing once. Specimen: peripheral blood. The receptor comes from a middle-aged man with active or convalescent COVID-19.

CDR3 nucleotides: TGTGCCAGCAGCCACGCCTCGCCGGGATATGGATTATGGAATCAGCCCCAGCATTTT. This gives the protein CASSHASPGYGLWNQPQHF. V is TRBV28 and J is TRBJ1-5, with D uncertain. With 6 bases removed from V and 4 bases from J, the gap between germline ends came to 28 bases. Germline V gives CDR1 MDHEN, CDR2 SYDVKM. The CDR3 consists of 19 residues.